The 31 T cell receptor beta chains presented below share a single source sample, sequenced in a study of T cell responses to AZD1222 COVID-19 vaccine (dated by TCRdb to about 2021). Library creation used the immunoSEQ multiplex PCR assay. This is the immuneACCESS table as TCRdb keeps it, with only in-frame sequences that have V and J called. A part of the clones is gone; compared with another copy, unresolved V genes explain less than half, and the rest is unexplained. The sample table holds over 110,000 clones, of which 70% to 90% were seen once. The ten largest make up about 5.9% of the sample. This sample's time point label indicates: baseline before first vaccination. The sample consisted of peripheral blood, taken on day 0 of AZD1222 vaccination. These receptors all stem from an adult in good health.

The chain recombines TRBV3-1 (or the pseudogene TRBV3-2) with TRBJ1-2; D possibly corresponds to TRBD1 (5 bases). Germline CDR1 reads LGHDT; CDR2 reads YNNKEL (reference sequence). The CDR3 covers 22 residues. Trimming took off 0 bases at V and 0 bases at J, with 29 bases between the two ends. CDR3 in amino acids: CASSQEWTKQASFHHPNYGYTF. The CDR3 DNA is TGTGCCAGCAGCCAAGAATGGACAAAGCAGGCCAGCTTTCACCACCCTAACTATGGCTACACCTTC.

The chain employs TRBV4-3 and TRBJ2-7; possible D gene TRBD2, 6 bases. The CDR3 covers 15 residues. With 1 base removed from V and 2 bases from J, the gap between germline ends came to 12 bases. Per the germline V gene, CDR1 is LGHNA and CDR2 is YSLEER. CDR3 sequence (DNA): TGCGCCAGCAGCCAAGGTCGGGGGATTCCCTACGAGCAGTACTTC. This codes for CASSQGRGIPYEQYF.

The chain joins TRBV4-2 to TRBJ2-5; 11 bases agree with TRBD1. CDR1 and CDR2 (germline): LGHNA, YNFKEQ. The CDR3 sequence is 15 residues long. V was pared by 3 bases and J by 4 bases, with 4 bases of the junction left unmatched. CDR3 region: CASSQDGTGGETQYF. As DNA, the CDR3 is TGTGCCAGCAGCCAGGACGGGACAGGGGGAGAGACCCAGTACTTC.

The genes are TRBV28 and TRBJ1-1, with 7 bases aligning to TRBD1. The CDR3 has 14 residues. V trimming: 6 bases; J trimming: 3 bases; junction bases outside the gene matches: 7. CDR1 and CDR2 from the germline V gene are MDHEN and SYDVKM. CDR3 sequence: CASSTGQAYTEAFF. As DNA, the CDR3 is TGTGCCAGCAGCACTGGACAGGCCTACACTGAAGCTTTCTTT.

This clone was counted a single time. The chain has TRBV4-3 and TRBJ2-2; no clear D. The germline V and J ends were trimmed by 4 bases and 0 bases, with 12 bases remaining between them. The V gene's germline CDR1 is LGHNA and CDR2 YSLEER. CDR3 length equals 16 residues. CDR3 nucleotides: TGCGCCAGCAGCCTAGAAGGCTATTCGAACACCGGGGAGCTGTTTTTT. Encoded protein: CASSLEGYSNTGELFF.

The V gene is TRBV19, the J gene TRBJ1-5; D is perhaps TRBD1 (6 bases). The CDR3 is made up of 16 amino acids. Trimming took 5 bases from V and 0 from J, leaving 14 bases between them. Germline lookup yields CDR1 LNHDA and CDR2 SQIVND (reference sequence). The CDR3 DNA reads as TGTGCCAGTAGTGACCGGGGGCCAGATAGCAATCAGCCCCAGCATTTT. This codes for CASSDRGPDSNQPQHF. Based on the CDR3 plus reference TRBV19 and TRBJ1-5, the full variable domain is DGGITQSPKYLFRKEGQNVTLSCEQNLNHDAMYWYRQDPGQGLRLIYYSQIVNDFQKGDIAEGYSVSREKKESFPLTVTSAQKNPTAFYLCASSDRGPDSNQPQHFGDGTRLSIL.

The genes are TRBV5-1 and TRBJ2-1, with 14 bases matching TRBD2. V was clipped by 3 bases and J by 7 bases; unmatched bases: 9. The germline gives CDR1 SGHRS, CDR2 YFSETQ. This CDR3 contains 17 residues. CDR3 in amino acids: CASSSGLAGAGVNEQFF. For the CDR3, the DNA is TGCGCCAGCAGCTCGGGACTAGCGGGAGCGGGAGTAAATGAGCAGTTCTTC.

The DNA of the CDR3 is TGTGCCTGGAGTATCGCCCGCCTTGGCTATGGCTACACCTTC. Protein: CAWSIARLGYGYTF. J is TRBJ1-2 and V is TRBV30, with D uncertain. Germline V gene sequence: CDR1 GTSNPN, CDR2 SVGIG (reference sequence). The CDR3 totals 14 residues. With 2 bases removed from V and 4 bases from J, the gap between germline ends came to 14 bases.

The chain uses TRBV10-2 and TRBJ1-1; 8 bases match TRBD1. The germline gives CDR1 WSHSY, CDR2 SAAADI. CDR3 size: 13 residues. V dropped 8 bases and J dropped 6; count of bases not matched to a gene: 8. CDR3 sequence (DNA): TGCGCCAGCTACACAGGGGGGGGATCTGAAGCTTTCTTT. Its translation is CASYTGGGSEAFF.

The CDR3: CASRPVNGSSNTEAFF. The CDR3 nucleotides are TGTGCCAGCAGGCCCGTAAACGGGTCATCGAACACTGAAGCTTTCTTT. This sequence joins TRBV11-2 and TRBJ1-1; D gene uncertain. Looked up from germline, CDR1 is SGHAT and CDR2 is FQNNGV. The CDR3 contains 16 residues. V lost 6 bases and J lost 1, with 18 bases in between. The full variable domain, rest sourced from reference TRBV11-2 and TRBJ1-1, is EAGVAQSPRYKIIEKRQSVAFWCNPISGHATLYWYQQILGQGPKLLIQFQNNGVVDDSQLPKDRFSAERLKGVDSTLKIQPAKLEDSAVYLCASRPVNGSSNTEAFFGQGTRLTVV.

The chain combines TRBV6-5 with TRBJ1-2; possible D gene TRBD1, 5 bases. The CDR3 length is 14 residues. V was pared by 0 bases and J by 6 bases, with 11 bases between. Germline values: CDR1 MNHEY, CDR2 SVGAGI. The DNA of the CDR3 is TGTGCCAGCAGTTACTCTGGGGGGTGGGATGGCTACACCTTC. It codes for CASSYSGGWDGYTF.

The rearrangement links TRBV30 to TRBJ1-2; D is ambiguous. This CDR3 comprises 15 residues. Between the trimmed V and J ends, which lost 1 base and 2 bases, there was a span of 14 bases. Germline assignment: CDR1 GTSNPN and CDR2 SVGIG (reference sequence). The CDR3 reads CAWSGGLALNYGYTF. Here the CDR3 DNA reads TGTGCCTGGAGTGGCGGTCTTGCCTTAAACTATGGCTACACCTTC.

Written as DNA, the CDR3 is TGTGCCAGCAGCCCCCGGGGGGGGTGGGAGACCCAGTACTTC. Translating gives CASSPRGGWETQYF. V usage is TRBV9 and J usage is TRBJ2-5, with TRBD2 identical over 8 bases. CDR1 and CDR2 (germline): SGDLS, YYNGEE. This CDR3 is built from 14 residues. The trim removed 4 bases at V and 5 bases at J, leaving 7 bases unmatched.

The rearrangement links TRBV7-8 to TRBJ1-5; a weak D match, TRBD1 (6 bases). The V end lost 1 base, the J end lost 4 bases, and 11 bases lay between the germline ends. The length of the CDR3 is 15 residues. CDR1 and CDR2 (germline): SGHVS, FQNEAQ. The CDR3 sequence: CASSLGRQGNQPQHF. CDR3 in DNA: TGTGCCAGCAGCTTAGGTCGGCAGGGGAATCAGCCCCAGCATTTT.

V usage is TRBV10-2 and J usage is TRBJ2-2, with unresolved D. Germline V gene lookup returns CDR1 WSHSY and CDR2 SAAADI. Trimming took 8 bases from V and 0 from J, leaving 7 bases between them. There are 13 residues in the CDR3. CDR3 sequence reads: CASRPANTGELFF. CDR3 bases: TGCGCCAGCCGCCCAGCGAACACCGGGGAGCTGTTTTTT.

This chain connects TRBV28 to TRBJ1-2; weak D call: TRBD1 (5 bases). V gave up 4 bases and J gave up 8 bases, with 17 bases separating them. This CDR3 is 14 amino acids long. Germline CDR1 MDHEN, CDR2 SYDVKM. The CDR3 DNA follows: TGTGCCAGCAGTTCCCCTGGACAAGGAGTGGGCTACACCTTC. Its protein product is CASSSPGQGVGYTF.

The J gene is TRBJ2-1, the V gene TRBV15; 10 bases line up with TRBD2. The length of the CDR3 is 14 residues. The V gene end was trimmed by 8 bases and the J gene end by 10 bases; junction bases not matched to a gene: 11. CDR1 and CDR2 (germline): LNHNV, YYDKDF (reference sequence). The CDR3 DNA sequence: TGTGCCACCGAAACCTCTAGCGGGAGCCGAGAGCAGTTCTTC. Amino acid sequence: CATETSSGSREQFF.

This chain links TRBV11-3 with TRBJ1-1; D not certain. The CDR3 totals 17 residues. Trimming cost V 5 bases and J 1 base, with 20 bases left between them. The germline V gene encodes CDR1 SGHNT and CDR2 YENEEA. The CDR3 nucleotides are TGTGCCAGCAGCGTTCCCCGAAACGGCGCAGCGAACACTGAAGCTTTCTTT. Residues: CASSVPRNGAANTEAFF. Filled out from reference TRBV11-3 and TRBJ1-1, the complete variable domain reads EAGVVQSPRYKIIEKKQPVAFWCNPISGHNTLYWYLQNLGQGPELLIRYENEEAVDDSQLPKDRFSAERLKGVDSTLKIQPAELGDSAVYLCASSVPRNGAANTEAFFGQGTRLTVV.

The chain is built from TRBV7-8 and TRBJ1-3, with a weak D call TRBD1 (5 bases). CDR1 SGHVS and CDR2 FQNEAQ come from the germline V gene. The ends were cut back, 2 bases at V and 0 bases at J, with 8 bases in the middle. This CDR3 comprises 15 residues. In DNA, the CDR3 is TGTGCCAGCAGCTTAACAGGTTCCTCTGGAAACACCATATATTTT. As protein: CASSLTGSSGNTIYF.

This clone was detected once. CDR3 in DNA: TGCGCCAGCAGCCAAACCCTGGTACCGCAGTTCTTC. Amino acid sequence: CASSQTLVPQFF. J is TRBJ2-1 and V is TRBV4-1; no reliable D call. The germline V and J ends were trimmed by 2 bases and 12 bases, with 11 bases remaining between them. The CDR3 is 12 residues long. Per germline, CDR1 MGHRA and CDR2 YSYEKL.

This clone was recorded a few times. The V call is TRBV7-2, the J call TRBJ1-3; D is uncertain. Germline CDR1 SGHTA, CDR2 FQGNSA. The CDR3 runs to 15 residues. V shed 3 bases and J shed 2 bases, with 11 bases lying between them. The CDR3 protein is CASSFDSRAGNTIYF. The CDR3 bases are TGTGCCAGCAGCTTTGACTCACGGGCTGGAAACACCATATATTTT.

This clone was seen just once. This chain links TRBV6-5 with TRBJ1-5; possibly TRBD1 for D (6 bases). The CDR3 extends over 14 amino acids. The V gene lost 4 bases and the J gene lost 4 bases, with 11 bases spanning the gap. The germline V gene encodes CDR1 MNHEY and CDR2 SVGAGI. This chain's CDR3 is CASSSGQKNQPQHF. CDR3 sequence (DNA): TGTGCCAGCAGTTCAGGACAGAAGAATCAGCCCCAGCATTTT.

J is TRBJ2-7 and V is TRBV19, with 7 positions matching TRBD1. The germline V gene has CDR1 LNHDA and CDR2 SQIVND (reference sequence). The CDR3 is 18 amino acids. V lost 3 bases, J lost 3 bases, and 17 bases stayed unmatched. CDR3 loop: CASSIRRDSASLSYEQYF. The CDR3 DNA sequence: TGTGCCAGTAGTATCCGCCGGGACAGCGCTTCTCTGAGCTACGAGCAGTACTTC.

The CDR3 here is CASSQDAADTGELFF. The CDR3 region has the DNA TGTGCCAGCAGCCAAGACGCCGCAGACACCGGGGAGCTGTTTTTT. The chain joins TRBV4-2 to TRBJ2-2; D is unclear. CDR1 is LGHNA, CDR2 YNFKEQ, per germline. V was trimmed by 0 bases and J by 3 bases, leaving 8 bases between them. This CDR3 has 15 amino acids.

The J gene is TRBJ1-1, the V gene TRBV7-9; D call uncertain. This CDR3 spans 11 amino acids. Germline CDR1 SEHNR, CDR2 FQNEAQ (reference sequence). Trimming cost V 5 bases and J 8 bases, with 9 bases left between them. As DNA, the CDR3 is TGTGCCAGCAGCCCTTCATTGGAAGCTTTCTTT. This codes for CASSPSLEAFF.

Here the CDR3 DNA reads TGCGCCAGCAGCTTGGCTGGGACTAAGAACACTGAAGCTTTCTTT. Its translation is CASSLAGTKNTEAFF. J is TRBJ1-1 and V is TRBV5-1, with D possibly matching TRBD1 (5 bases). This CDR3 has 15 residues. With 0 bases removed from V and 1 base from J, the gap between germline ends came to 10 bases. Germline CDR1 and CDR2: SGHRS and YFSETQ.

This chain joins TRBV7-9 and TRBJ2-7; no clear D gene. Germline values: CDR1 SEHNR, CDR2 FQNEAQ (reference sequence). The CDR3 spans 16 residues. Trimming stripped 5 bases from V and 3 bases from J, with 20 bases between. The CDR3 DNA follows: TGTGCCAGCAGCGCAAACAGAATTCGAACCTTCTACGAGCAGTACTTC. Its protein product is CASSANRIRTFYEQYF.

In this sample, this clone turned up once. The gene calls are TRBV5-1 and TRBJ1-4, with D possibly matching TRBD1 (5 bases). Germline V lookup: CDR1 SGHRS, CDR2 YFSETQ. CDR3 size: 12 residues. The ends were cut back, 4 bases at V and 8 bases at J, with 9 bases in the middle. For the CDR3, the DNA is TGCGCCAGCAGCCCCTCAGGGGAAAAACTGTTTTTT. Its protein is CASSPSGEKLFF.

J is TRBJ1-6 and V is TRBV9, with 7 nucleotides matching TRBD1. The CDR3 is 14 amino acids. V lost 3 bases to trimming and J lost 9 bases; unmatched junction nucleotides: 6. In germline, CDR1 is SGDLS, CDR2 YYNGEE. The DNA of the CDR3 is TGTGCCAGCAGCGCCGGGACAGCAGGTTCACCCCTCCACTTT. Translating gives CASSAGTAGSPLHF.

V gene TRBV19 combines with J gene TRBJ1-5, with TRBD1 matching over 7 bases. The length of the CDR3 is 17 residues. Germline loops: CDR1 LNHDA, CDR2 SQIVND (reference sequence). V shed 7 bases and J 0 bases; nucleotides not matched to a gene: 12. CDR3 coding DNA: TGTGCCAGTACCCAATCCCTAGAGGGGGCTAGCAATCAGCCCCAGCATTTT. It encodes CASTQSLEGASNQPQHF. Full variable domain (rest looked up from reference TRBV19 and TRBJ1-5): DGGITQSPKYLFRKEGQNVTLSCEQNLNHDAMYWYRQDPGQGLRLIYYSQIVNDFQKGDIAEGYSVSREKKESFPLTVTSAQKNPTAFYLCASTQSLEGASNQPQHFGDGTRLSIL.

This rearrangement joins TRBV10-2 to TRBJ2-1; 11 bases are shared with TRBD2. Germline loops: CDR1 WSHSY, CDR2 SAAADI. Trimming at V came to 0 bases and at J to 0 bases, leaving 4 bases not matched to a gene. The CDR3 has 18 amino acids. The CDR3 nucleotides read TGCGCCAGCAGTGAGTCACGACTAGCGGGAAACTCCTACAATGAGCAGTTCTTC. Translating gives CASSESRLAGNSYNEQFF.